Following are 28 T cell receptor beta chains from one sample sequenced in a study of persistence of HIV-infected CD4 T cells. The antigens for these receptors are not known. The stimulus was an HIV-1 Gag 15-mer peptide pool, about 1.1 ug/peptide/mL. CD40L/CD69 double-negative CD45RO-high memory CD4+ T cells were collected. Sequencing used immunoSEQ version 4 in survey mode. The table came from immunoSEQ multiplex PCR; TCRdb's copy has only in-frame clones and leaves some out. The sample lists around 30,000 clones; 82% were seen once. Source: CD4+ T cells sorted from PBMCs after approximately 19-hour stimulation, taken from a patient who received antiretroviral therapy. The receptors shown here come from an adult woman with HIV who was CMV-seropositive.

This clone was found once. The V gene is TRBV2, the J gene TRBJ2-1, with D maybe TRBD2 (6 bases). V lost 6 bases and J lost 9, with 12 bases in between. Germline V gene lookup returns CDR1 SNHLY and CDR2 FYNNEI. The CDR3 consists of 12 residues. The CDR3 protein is CASRTSLGEQFF. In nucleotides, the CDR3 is TGTGCCAGCAGAACTAGCTTGGGTGAGCAGTTCTTC. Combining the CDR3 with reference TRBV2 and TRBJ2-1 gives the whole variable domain EPEVTQTPSHQVTQMGQEVILRCVPISNHLYFYWYRQILGQKVEFLVSFYNNEISEKSEIFDDQFSVERPDGSNFTLKIRSTKLEDSAMYFCASRTSLGEQFFGPGTRLTVL.

CDR3 in amino acids: CAWRSGLPVRMQYF. The CDR3 nucleotides are TGTGCCTGGAGGTCAGGGTTACCTGTCCGGATGCAGTACTTC. This chain connects TRBV30 to TRBJ2-7, with D tentatively TRBD1 (5 bases). Per the germline V gene, CDR1 is GTSNPN and CDR2 is SVGIG (reference sequence). This CDR3 comprises 14 residues. V lost 3 bases to trimming and J lost 9 bases, with 21 bases between them.

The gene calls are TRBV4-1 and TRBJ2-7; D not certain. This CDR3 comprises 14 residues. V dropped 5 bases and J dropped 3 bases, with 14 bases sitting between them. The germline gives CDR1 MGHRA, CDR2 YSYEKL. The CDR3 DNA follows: TGCGCCAGCAGCGTAATCCCTGGGGTCTACGAGCAGTACTTC. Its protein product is CASSVIPGVYEQYF.

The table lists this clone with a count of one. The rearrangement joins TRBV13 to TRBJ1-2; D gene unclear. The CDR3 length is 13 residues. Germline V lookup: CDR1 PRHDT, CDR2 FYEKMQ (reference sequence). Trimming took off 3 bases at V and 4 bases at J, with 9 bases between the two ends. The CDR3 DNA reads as TGTGCCAGCAGCTTGAGAAACTCCTATGGCTACACCTTC. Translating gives CASSLRNSYGYTF.

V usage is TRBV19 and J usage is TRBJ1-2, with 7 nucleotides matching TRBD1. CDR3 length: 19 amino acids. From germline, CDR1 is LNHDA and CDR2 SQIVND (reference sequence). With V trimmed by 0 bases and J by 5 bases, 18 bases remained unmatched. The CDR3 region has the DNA TGTGCCAGTAGTATAGATCGAGCGAATCCGGGACAGTCGTTTTATGGCTACACCTTC. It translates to CASSIDRANPGQSFYGYTF.

The CDR3 nucleotides read TGCGCCAGCAGTGAGCTCTACACGGATTCACCCCTCCACTTT. Translated, it gives CASSELYTDSPLHF. This sequence joins TRBV10-2 and TRBJ1-6; unclear D gene. From germline, CDR1 is WSHSY and CDR2 SAAADI. V was clipped by 2 bases and J by 8 bases, with 10 bases between them. This CDR3 has 14 amino acids.

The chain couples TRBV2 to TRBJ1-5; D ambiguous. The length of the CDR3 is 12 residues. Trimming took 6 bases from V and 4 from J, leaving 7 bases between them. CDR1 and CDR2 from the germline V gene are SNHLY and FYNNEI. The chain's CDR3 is CASRGTNQPQHF. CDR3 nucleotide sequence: TGTGCCAGCAGGGGAACAAATCAGCCCCAGCATTTT.

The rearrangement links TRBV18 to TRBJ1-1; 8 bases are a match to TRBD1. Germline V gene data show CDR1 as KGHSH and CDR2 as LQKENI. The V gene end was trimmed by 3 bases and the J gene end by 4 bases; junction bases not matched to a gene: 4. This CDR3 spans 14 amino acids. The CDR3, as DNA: TGTGCCAGCTCACCGTCGCAGGGGGCCACTGAAGCTTTCTTT. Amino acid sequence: CASSPSQGATEAFF.

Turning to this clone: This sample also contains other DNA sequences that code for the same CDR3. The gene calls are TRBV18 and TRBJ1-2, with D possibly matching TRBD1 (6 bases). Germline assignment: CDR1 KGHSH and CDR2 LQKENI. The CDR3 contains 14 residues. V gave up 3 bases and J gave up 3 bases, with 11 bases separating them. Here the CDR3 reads CASSPRGSDYGYTF. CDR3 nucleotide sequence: TGTGCCAGCTCACCCAGGGGATCGGACTATGGCTACACCTTC.

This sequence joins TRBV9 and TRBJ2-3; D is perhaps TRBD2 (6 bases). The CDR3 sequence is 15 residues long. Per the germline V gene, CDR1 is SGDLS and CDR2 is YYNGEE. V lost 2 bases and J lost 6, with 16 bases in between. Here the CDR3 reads CASSVGVGSSDTQYF. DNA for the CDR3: TGTGCCAGCAGCGTTGGAGTCGGGAGCTCGGATACGCAGTATTTT.

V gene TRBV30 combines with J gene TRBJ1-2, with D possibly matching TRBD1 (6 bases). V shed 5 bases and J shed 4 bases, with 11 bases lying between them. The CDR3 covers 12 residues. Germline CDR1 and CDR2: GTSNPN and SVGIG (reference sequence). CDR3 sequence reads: CAWAGTTYGYTF. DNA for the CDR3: TGTGCCTGGGCCGGGACAACCTATGGCTACACCTTC.

The DNA for the CDR3 is TGTGCCAGTAGTATAGGGGGACAGCAAGAGACCCAGTACTTC. Its translation is CASSIGGQQETQYF. V is TRBV19 and J is TRBJ2-5, with TRBD1 matching 7 bases. This CDR3 is 14 amino acids long. Germline CDR1 is LNHDA and CDR2 is SQIVND (reference sequence). With V trimmed by 1 base and J by 2 bases, 1 base remained unmatched.

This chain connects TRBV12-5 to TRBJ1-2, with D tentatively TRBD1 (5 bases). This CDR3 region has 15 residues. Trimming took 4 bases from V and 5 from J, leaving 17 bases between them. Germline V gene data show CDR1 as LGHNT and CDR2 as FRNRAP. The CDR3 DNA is TGTGCTAGTGGTTCGGGGGGGGGAATAGGGTATGGCTACACCTTC. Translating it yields CASGSGGGIGYGYTF. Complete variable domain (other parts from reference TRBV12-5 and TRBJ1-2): DARVTQTPRHKVTEMGQEVTMRCQPILGHNTVFWYRQTMMQGLELLAYFRNRAPLDDSGMPKDRFSAEMPDATLATLKIQPSEPRDSAVYFCASGSGGGIGYGYTFGSGTRLTVV.

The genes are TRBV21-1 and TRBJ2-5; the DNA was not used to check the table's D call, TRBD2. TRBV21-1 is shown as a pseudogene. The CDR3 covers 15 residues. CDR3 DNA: TGTGCCAGCAGCAAAGCGGGGGGGAGGCAAGAGACCCAGTACTTC. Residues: CASSKAGGRQETQYF.

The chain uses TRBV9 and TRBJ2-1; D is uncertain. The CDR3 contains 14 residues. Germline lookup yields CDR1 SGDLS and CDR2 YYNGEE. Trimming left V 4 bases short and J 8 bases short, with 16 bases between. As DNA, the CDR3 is TGTGCCAGCAGCCCCCGCCAACCTCGGGATGAGCAGTTCTTC. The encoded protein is CASSPRQPRDEQFF.

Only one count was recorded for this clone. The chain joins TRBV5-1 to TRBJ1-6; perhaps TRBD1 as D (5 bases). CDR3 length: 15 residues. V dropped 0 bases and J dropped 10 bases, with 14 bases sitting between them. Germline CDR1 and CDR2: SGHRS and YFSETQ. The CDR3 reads CASSLVQGSGSPLHF. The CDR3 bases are TGCGCCAGCAGCTTGGTGCAGGGATCAGGGTCACCCCTCCACTTT.

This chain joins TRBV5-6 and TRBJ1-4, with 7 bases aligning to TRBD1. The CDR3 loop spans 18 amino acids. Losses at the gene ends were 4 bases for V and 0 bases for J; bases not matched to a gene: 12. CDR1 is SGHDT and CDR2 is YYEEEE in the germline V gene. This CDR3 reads CASSRQGEWFATNEKLFF. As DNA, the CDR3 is TGTGCCAGCAGCCGTCAGGGGGAATGGTTTGCAACTAATGAAAAACTGTTTTTT.

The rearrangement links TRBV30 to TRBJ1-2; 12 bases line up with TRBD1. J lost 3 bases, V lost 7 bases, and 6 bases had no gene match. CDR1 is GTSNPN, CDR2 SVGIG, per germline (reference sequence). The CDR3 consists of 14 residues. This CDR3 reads CASGQGAVDYGYTF. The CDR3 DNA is TGTGCCTCGGGACAGGGGGCGGTTGACTATGGCTACACCTTC.

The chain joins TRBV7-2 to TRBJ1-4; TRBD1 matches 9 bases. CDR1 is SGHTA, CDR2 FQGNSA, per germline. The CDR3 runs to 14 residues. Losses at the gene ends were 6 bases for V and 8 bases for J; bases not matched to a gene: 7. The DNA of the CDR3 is TGTGCCAGCAGGGTCAGGACAGGGGAAGAAAAACTGTTTTTT. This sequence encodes CASRVRTGEEKLFF.

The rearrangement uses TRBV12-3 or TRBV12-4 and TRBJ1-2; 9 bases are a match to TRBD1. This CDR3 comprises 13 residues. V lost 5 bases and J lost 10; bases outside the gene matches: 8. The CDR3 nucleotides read TGTGCCAGCAGTCTCGGGACAGGGTTTACCTACACCTTC. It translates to CASSLGTGFTYTF.

The CDR3 DNA sequence: TGTGCCAGCAGTGAAGCGGGACAGGGCGAATATGGGGAGCTGTTTTTT. Protein product: CASSEAGQGEYGELFF. The rearrangement joins TRBV2 to TRBJ2-2, with 9 bases aligning to TRBD1. Trimming cost V 0 bases and J 8 bases; bases outside gene matches: 7. CDR1 SNHLY and CDR2 FYNNEI come from the germline V gene. There are 16 residues in the CDR3.

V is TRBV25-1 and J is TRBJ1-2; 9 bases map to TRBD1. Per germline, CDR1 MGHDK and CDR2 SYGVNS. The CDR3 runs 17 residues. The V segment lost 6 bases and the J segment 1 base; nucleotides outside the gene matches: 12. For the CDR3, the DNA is TGTGCCAGCAGCGACCGCCCCGGGACAGGGAGTAACTATGGCTACACCTTC. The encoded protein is CASSDRPGTGSNYGYTF.

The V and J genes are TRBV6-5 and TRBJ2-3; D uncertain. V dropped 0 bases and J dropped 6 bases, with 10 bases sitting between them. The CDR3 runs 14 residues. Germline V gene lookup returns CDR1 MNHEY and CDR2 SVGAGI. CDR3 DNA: TGTGCCAGCAGTTACTCACTCGTTGGGGATACGCAGTATTTT. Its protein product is CASSYSLVGDTQYF.

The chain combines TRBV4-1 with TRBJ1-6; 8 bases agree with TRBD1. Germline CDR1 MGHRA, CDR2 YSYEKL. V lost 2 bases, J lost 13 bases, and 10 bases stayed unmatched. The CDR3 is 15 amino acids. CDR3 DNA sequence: TGCGCCAGCAGCCAACCGACAGGGGACTCCGTGCCCCTCCACTTT. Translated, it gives CASSQPTGDSVPLHF.

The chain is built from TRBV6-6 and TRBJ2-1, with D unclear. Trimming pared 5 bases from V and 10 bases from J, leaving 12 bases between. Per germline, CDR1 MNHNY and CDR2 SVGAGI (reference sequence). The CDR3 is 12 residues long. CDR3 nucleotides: TGTGCCAGCAGTAAGGCGCCCAGAGAGCAGTTCTTC. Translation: CASSKAPREQFF.

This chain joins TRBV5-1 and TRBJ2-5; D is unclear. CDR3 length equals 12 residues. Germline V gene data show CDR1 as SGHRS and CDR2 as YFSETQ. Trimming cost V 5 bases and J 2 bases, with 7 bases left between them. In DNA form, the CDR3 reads TGCGCCAGCAGAGGGATTCAAGAGACCCAGTACTTC. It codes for CASRGIQETQYF.

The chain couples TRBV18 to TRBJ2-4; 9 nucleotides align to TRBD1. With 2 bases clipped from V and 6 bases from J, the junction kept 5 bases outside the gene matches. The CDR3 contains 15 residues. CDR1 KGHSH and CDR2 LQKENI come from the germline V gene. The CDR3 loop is CASSPNLGQGNIQYF. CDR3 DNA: TGTGCCAGCTCACCAAATCTGGGACAGGGAAACATTCAGTACTTC.

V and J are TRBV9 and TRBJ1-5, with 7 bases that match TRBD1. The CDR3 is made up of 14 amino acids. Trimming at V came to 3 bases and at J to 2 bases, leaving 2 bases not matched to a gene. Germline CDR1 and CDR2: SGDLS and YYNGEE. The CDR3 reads CASSAGTGNQPQHF. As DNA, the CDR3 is TGTGCCAGCAGCGCCGGGACAGGCAATCAGCCCCAGCATTTT.